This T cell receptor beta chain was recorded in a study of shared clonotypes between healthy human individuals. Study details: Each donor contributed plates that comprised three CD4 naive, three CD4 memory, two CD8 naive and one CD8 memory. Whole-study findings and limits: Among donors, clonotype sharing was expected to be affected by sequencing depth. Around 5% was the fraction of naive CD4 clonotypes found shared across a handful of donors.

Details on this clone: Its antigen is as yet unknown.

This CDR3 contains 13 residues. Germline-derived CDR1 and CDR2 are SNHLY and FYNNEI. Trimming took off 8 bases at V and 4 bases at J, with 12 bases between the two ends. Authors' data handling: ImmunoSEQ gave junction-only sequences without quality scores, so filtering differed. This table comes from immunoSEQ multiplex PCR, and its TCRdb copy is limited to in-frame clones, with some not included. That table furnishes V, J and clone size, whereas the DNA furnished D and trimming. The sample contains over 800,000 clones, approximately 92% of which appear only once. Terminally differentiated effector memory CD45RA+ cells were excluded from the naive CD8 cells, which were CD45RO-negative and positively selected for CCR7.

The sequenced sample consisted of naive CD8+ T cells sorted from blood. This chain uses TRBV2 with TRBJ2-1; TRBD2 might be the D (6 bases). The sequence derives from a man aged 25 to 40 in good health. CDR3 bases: TGTGCCAGCGGGAGGCTTGTTTACAATGAGCAGTTCTTC. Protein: CASGRLVYNEQFF.